Listed here are 4 T cell receptor beta chains from one sample, sequenced in a study of cytomegalovirus exposure and HLA in healthy donors (dated by TCRdb to 2016 to 2017). Library preparation employed the immunoSEQ multiplex PCR assay. TCRdb obtained this table from immuneACCESS and retained in-frame rearrangements with V and J assigned. These tables miss some clones; where compared with another copy, unresolved V genes account for less than half of the shortfall, and the remainder is unexplained. The sample table shows around 250,000 clones, and 85% to 90% are seen once. Under 0.4% of the sample rests with the top ten. Sequences were obtained from PBMCs. All receptors derive from a woman aged 18-30 years in good health and CMV-seronegative.

This chain uses TRBV29-1 with TRBJ1-2; D remains ambiguous. The CDR3 loop spans 15 amino acids. Per germline, CDR1 SQVTM and CDR2 ANQGSEA. V dropped 0 bases and J dropped 1 base, with 12 bases sitting between them. The CDR3 DNA reads TGCAGCGTTGAAGATCGGCTAGAGTTTAACTATGGCTACACCTTC. Translation: CSVEDRLEFNYGYTF.

The chain couples TRBV2 to TRBJ2-1; 8 positions agree with TRBD2. This CDR3 is 16 amino acids long. The V gene's germline CDR1 is SNHLY and CDR2 FYNNEI. V dropped 2 bases and J dropped 2; count of bases not matched to a gene: 5. CDR3 loop: CASSESWRGAYNEQFF. The CDR3 coding sequence is TGTGCCAGCAGTGAAAGCTGGCGGGGGGCCTACAATGAGCAGTTCTTC.

This clone has only one observation. V usage is TRBV27 and J usage is TRBJ2-1; D remains unclear. This CDR3 is built from 13 residues. CDR1 and CDR2 from the germline V gene are MNHEY and SMNVEV (reference sequence). The V end lost 3 bases, the J end lost 3 bases, and 6 bases lay between the germline ends. CDR3 protein: CASSFNNYNEQFF. In nucleotides, the CDR3 is TGTGCCAGCAGTTTCAACAACTACAATGAGCAGTTCTTC.

Written as DNA, the CDR3 is TGTGCCAGCAGGCGGACAGGTTATGGCTACACCTTC. Translating gives CASRRTGYGYTF. This chain links TRBV27 with TRBJ1-2; 7 bases map to TRBD1. The germline V gene has CDR1 MNHEY and CDR2 SMNVEV (reference sequence). J gave up 5 bases and V 6 bases, and 3 bases lay outside the gene matches. The CDR3 is 12 amino acids.